Below are 21 T cell receptor beta chains sequenced from a single sample in a study of OX40 agonist ivuxolimab in advanced cancers. Clones were sequenced by immunoSEQ multiplex PCR, and TCRdb holds only the in-frame ones, with some missing. The sample includes some 80,000 clones, approximately 89% of them seen just once. This sample comprised CD4+ or CD8+ T cells sorted from blood, obtained in a trial of the OX40 agonist ivuxolimab. The receptors here all came from an adult with an advanced solid tumor such as melanoma, head and neck, liver or kidney cancer.

The rearrangement uses TRBV5-4 and TRBJ1-1; D unresolved. V was pared by 2 bases and J by 0 bases, with 17 bases between. This CDR3 comprises 17 residues. Germline CDR1 is SGHNT and CDR2 is YYREEE (reference sequence). CDR3 in DNA: TGTGCCAGCAGCTTTTTTTTAGGCCGAAAGATGAACACTGAAGCTTTCTTT. It encodes CASSFFLGRKMNTEAFF.

This chain connects TRBV6-5 to TRBJ1-5; D is uncertain. Germline lookup yields CDR1 MNHEY and CDR2 SVGAGI. The V end lost 0 bases, the J end lost 8 bases, and 11 bases lay between the germline ends. This CDR3 region has 14 residues. This chain's CDR3 is CASSYSRGAKPQHF. CDR3 nucleotide sequence: TGTGCCAGCAGTTACTCGAGAGGTGCTAAGCCCCAGCATTTT.

This clone has a single count. The CDR3 spells CASSLRAGLSYEQYF. DNA for the CDR3: TGTGCCAGCAGTCTAAGGGCAGGGCTCTCCTACGAGCAGTACTTC. The chain has TRBV27 and TRBJ2-7, with a possible D match to TRBD1 (5 bases). The length of the CDR3 is 15 residues. Germline assignment: CDR1 MNHEY and CDR2 SMNVEV (reference sequence). The V and J ends lost 5 bases and 0 bases respectively, with 14 bases between them.

This clone was detected only a few times. The CDR3 spells CASSLSRDTQETQYF. The CDR3 coding sequence is TGTGCCAGCAGTTTATCCCGGGACACCCAAGAGACCCAGTACTTC. V and J are TRBV27 and TRBJ2-5; D might be TRBD1 (6 bases). The CDR3 totals 15 residues. CDR1 is MNHEY, CDR2 SMNVEV, per germline (reference sequence). Trimming took 0 bases from V and 1 from J, leaving 9 bases between them.

J is TRBJ2-7 and V is TRBV5-4; maybe TRBD2 (7 bases). The V end lost 4 bases, the J end lost 3 bases, and 20 bases lay between the germline ends. The CDR3 extends over 16 amino acids. Germline V gene sequence: CDR1 SGHNT, CDR2 YYREEE (reference sequence). CDR3 in amino acids: CASSTPWGGRLYEQYF. In nucleotides, the CDR3 is TGTGCCAGCAGCACTCCTTGGGGGGGCAGACTCTACGAGCAGTACTTC.

The CDR3 nucleotides are TGTGCCAGCAGCTTAGGGTATGGGGTGGCCGGGGAGCTGTTTTTT. Its protein product is CASSLGYGVAGELFF. This rearrangement joins TRBV7-2 to TRBJ2-2; D is undetermined. Looked up from germline, CDR1 is SGHTA and CDR2 is FQGNSA. The CDR3 spans 15 residues. V was trimmed by 1 base and J by 6 bases, leaving 12 bases between them.

This rearrangement joins TRBV5-4 to TRBJ2-5; the D call may be TRBD1 or TRBD2 (5 bases each). The CDR3 runs 16 residues. The V end was cut by 3 bases, the J end by 3 bases, with 18 bases between. Germline CDR1 is SGHNT and CDR2 is YYREEE (reference sequence). The CDR3 bases are TGTGCCAGCAGCTCCCAGGGAGCGCCTAGGGAAGAGACCCAGTACTTC. Protein: CASSSQGAPREETQYF.

The chain carries TRBV5-6 and TRBJ2-7, with a weak D call TRBD1 (6 bases). In germline, CDR1 is SGHDT, CDR2 YYEEEE. The CDR3 contains 12 residues. Between the trimmed V and J ends, which lost 4 bases and 3 bases, there was a span of 8 bases. The CDR3 loop reads CASSLGGYEQYF. The CDR3 DNA follows: TGTGCCAGCAGCCTAGGGGGCTACGAGCAGTACTTC.

The rearrangement links TRBV5-6 to TRBJ1-5, with TRBD1 matching 7 bases. This CDR3 has 16 residues. Germline V lookup: CDR1 SGHDT, CDR2 YYEEEE. V lost 2 bases, J lost 0 bases, and 5 bases stayed unmatched. The CDR3 nucleotides read TGTGCCAGCAGCTTAATCAGGGGGGGTAGCAATCAGCCCCAGCATTTT. Translating it yields CASSLIRGGSNQPQHF.

The CDR3 region is CASSVSAGGEKLFF. For the CDR3, the DNA is TGTGCCAGCAGCGTATCGGCTGGCGGAGAAAAACTGTTTTTT. The V gene is TRBV9, the J gene TRBJ1-4; the D is unclear. Germline CDR1 is SGDLS and CDR2 is YYNGEE. The CDR3 is 14 residues long. V lost 1 base and J 8 bases, leaving 12 bases between the germline ends.

The sample holds one count of this clone. The chain employs TRBV30 and TRBJ1-2; D not resolved. The CDR3 extends over 13 amino acids. The germline V gene encodes CDR1 GTSNPN and CDR2 SVGIG (reference sequence). Trimming took 2 bases from V and 6 from J, leaving 13 bases between them. CDR3 sequence reads: CAWSPGGTNGYTF. The CDR3 DNA follows: TGTGCCTGGAGTCCGGGAGGAACGAATGGCTACACCTTC.

The V gene is TRBV7-7, the J gene TRBJ2-1; D call uncertain. CDR1 is SSHAT, CDR2 FNYEAQ, per germline (reference sequence). Trimming stripped 10 bases from V and 9 bases from J, with 13 bases between. The CDR3 is 11 residues long. This chain's CDR3 is CAIRAGPEQFF. The CDR3 bases are TGTGCCATCCGGGCTGGGCCTGAGCAGTTCTTC.

The chain employs TRBV10-3 and TRBJ1-2; D is unresolved. In germline, CDR1 is ENHRY, CDR2 SYGVKD. V was cut by 6 bases and J by 4 bases, with 12 bases left in between. This CDR3 contains 13 residues. The CDR3 nucleotides are TGTGCCATCAGCGTCGACCCTGCCTATGGCTACACCTTC. This codes for CAISVDPAYGYTF.

This rearrangement joins TRBV18 to TRBJ1-3; 8 bases are a match to TRBD1. This CDR3 is built from 16 residues. J gave up 0 bases and V 3 bases, and 4 bases lay outside the gene matches. Per germline, CDR1 KGHSH and CDR2 LQKENI. The CDR3 loop reads CASSPGQVVSGNTIYF. The CDR3, as DNA: TGTGCCAGCTCACCGGGACAGGTCGTCTCTGGAAACACCATATATTTT. The entire variable domain, with the rest obtained from reference TRBV18 and TRBJ1-3, is as follows: NAGVMQNPRHLVRRRGQEARLRCSPMKGHSHVYWYRQLPEEGLKFMVYLQKENIIDESGMPKERFSAEFPKEGPSILRIQQVVRGDSAAYFCASSPGQVVSGNTIYFGEGSWLTVV.

This clone occurred once. The gene calls are TRBV6-1 and TRBJ2-2, with 7 bases matching TRBD1. Per germline, CDR1 MNHNS and CDR2 SASEGT. CDR3 length: 15 amino acids. V lost 7 bases to trimming and J lost 6 bases; unmatched junction nucleotides: 11. The CDR3 spells CASTPTRQGSGELFF. CDR3 sequence (DNA): TGTGCCAGCACCCCGACGCGACAGGGTTCCGGGGAGCTGTTTTTT.

This rearrangement joins TRBV9 to TRBJ2-7, with D tentatively TRBD2 (5 bases). CDR1 SGDLS and CDR2 YYNGEE come from the germline V gene. V was clipped by 4 bases and J by 6 bases, with 26 bases between them. There are 17 residues in the CDR3. This CDR3 is CASSRLLGVGAAGEQYF. CDR3 DNA sequence: TGTGCCAGCAGCCGTCTTTTAGGCGTCGGAGCCGCGGGCGAGCAGTACTTC.

The V call is TRBV19, the J call TRBJ1-6; perhaps TRBD1 as D (6 bases). Germline assignment: CDR1 LNHDA and CDR2 SQIVND (reference sequence). Trimming took off 3 bases at V and 9 bases at J, with 12 bases between the two ends. The CDR3 has 14 residues. CDR3 residues: CASSIGDIFSPLHF. The CDR3 bases are TGTGCCAGTAGTATCGGGGACATTTTTTCACCCCTCCACTTT.

The J gene is TRBJ1-1, the V gene TRBV19; D remains ambiguous. The CDR3 has 12 residues. Germline lookup yields CDR1 LNHDA and CDR2 SQIVND (reference sequence). V lost 1 base, J lost 9 bases, and 9 bases lay in between. The CDR3 sequence: CASSIVGGKAFF. The DNA for the CDR3 is TGTGCCAGTAGTATAGTTGGAGGGAAAGCTTTCTTT.

The chain employs TRBV7-9 and TRBJ1-2; possible D gene TRBD1, 6 bases. CDR1 and CDR2 (germline): SEHNR, FQNEAQ (reference sequence). The CDR3 covers 15 residues. Trimming removed 5 bases from V and 6 bases from J, with 19 bases in between. The CDR3 protein is CASSGTGNPNDGYTF. The CDR3 DNA reads as TGTGCCAGCAGCGGAACAGGGAACCCTAATGATGGCTACACCTTC.

J is TRBJ1-3 and V is TRBV30; 8 bases are shared with TRBD1. The length of the CDR3 is 16 residues. Germline values: CDR1 GTSNPN, CDR2 SVGIG (reference sequence). The trim removed 2 bases at V and 0 bases at J, leaving 6 bases unmatched. The CDR3 nucleotides read TGTGCCTGGAGTCGACAGGGGACACACTCTGGAAACACCATATATTTT. Protein: CAWSRQGTHSGNTIYF.

This clone appeared a single time. This chain joins TRBV16 and TRBJ1-5; tentative D call: TRBD1 (5 bases). Trimming left V 4 bases short and J 9 bases short, with 13 bases between. CDR3 length: 13 residues. The germline gives CDR1 KGHSY, CDR2 FQNENV. CDR3 sequence reads: CASSRMGRGPQHF. As DNA, the CDR3 is TGTGCCAGCAGCCGGATGGGTAGGGGGCCCCAGCATTTT.